This passage covers 4 T cell receptor beta chains from one sample sequenced in a study of blood T cell repertoires in COVID-19. Here immunoSEQ multiplex PCR was the method, and the copy in TCRdb shows in-frame clones only, minus some. The data show 290,000 or so clones, about 88% seen once. The sequenced sample consisted of peripheral blood. The receptors originated from a man in his 70s with acute or convalescent COVID-19.

The V call is TRBV2, the J call TRBJ1-2; D uncertain. The V gene's germline CDR1 is SNHLY and CDR2 FYNNEI. V was cut by 2 bases and J by 6 bases, with 13 bases left in between. The CDR3 extends over 14 amino acids. CDR3 coding DNA: TGTGCCAGCAGTGAAAACCGGGTAGCAAATGGCTACACCTTC. Its translation: CASSENRVANGYTF.

The genes are TRBV19 and TRBJ1-1; TRBD1 agrees at 10 bases. V was clipped by 5 bases and J by 4 bases; unmatched bases: 4. This CDR3 contains 14 residues. CDR1 and CDR2 (germline): LNHDA, SQIVND (reference sequence). In DNA, the CDR3 is TGTGCCAGTAGTCTAAGGGACAGGGGCACTGAAGCTTTCTTT. Amino acids: CASSLRDRGTEAFF.

This rearrangement joins TRBV18 to TRBJ2-4; D not certain. Trimming pared 3 bases from V and 5 bases from J, leaving 14 bases between. CDR3 length equals 15 residues. CDR1 is KGHSH and CDR2 is LQKENI in the germline V gene. In nucleotides, the CDR3 is TGTGCCAGCTCACCGCTCAACCGGGTCGAAAACATTCAGTACTTC. Amino acid sequence: CASSPLNRVENIQYF.

The V call is TRBV5-4, the J call TRBJ2-3; tentative D call: TRBD2 (7 bases). This CDR3 spans 13 amino acids. Germline values: CDR1 SGHNT, CDR2 YYREEE (reference sequence). With 3 bases removed from V and 5 bases from J, the gap between germline ends came to 10 bases. The CDR3: CASSWGGRDTQYF. As DNA, the CDR3 is TGTGCCAGCAGCTGGGGGGGGCGAGATACGCAGTATTTT.